One T cell receptor beta chain is described in this entry. The data stem from a study of T cell changes during pregnancy in multiple sclerosis. Germline V lookup: CDR1 MNHEY, CDR2 SMNVEV (reference sequence). V was pared by 5 bases and J by 2 bases, with 4 bases between. This CDR3 is 13 amino acids long. Here immunoSEQ multiplex PCR was the method, and the copy in TCRdb shows in-frame clones only, minus some. The sample includes roughly 40,000 clones, approximately 94% of them seen just once. This sample comprised CD4+ T cells from peripheral blood mononuclear cells, obtained after pregnancy. The clonotype originates from a female donor with multiple sclerosis, enrolled in a pregnancy study. This sequence joins TRBV27 and TRBJ2-6; D ambiguous. The CDR3, as DNA: TGTGCCAGCAGTGGCCCTGGGGCCAACGTCCTGACTTTC. It translates to CASSGPGANVLTF.